These T cell receptor beta chains were read from a single sample in a study of blood T cell repertoires in COVID-19. Clones were read by immunoSEQ multiplex PCR, and TCRdb kept only the in-frame ones, dropping some. The sample consists of 210,000 or so clones, around nine tenths of them appearing once. The sample taken for sequencing was peripheral blood. These receptors originate from a woman aged 40 to 50 who had recovered from COVID-19. The CDR3 runs from the conserved cysteine through the conserved F or W. A D gene is named only where the DNA matches it firmly. Clone size appears in some rows only: once, few, many, or a class for an expanded clone.

v_call	j_call	d_call	clone_size	cdr3_aa	cdr3_nt
TRBV19	TRBJ1-2	TRBD1	few	CASRTTGAPGGYTF	TGTGCCAGTAGGACGACAGGGGCGCCAGGGGGCTACACCTTC
TRBV30	TRBJ1-5	-	-	CAWSHREEQPQHF	TGTGCCTGGAGTCATAGGGAGGAACAGCCCCAGCATTTT
TRBV12-3/TRBV12-4	TRBJ2-7	TRBD2	-	CASKGPGRGEQYF	TGTGCCAGCAAGGGCCCAGGGAGGGGTGAGCAGTACTTC
TRBV7-2	TRBJ2-7	TRBD2	-	CASSLVGALAGDEQYF	TGTGCCAGCAGCTTAGTCGGGGCACTAGCGGGAGACGAGCAGTACTTC
TRBV7-3	TRBJ1-1	-	-	CASSSGGQGEAFF	TGTGCCAGCAGCTCCGGTGGGCAAGGTGAAGCTTTCTTT
TRBV4-3	TRBJ2-7	TRBD2	once	CASSQGTRAQSSSYEQYF	TGCGCCAGCAGCCAAGGGACTAGAGCCCAAAGTTCCTCCTACGAGCAGTACTTC
TRBV5-1	TRBJ2-1	-	-	CASSRADSAHYNEQFF	TGCGCCAGCAGCCGCGCCGACTCCGCCCACTACAATGAGCAGTTCTTC
TRBV18	TRBJ1-3	-	-	CASSTGGSGNTIYF	TGTGCCAGCTCGACAGGTGGATCTGGAAACACCATATATTTT
TRBV3-1/TRBV3-2	TRBJ2-5	-	-	CASSPRLVSYQETQYF	TGTGCCAGCAGCCCCAGACTAGTCTCGTACCAAGAGACCCAGTACTTC
TRBV28	TRBJ1-3	TRBD1	few	CASSRDRGSGNTIYF	TGTGCCAGCAGTCGGGACAGGGGCTCTGGAAACACCATATATTTT
TRBV19	TRBJ2-5	TRBD2	-	CASSSTTSGRAWETQYF	TGTGCCAGTAGTTCCACGACTAGCGGGAGGGCCTGGGAGACCCAGTACTTC
TRBV2	TRBJ2-5	-	-	CASNLPLGGRQETQYF	TGTGCCAGCAACCTTCCGCTGGGGGGGCGTCAGGAGACCCAGTACTTC
TRBV7-3	TRBJ1-1	TRBD1	-	CASSLSRTGVNTEAFF	TGTGCCAGCAGCTTATCCCGCACAGGGGTGAACACTGAAGCTTTCTTT
TRBV4-3	TRBJ1-1	-	-	CASSQMRGVNTEAFF	TGCGCCAGCAGCCAAATGCGGGGGGTGAACACTGAAGCTTTCTTT
TRBV30	TRBJ2-7	TRBD1	-	CALHRDRGGSYEQYF	TGTGCCTTACACCGGGACAGGGGGGGCTCCTACGAGCAGTACTTC
TRBV27	TRBJ1-3	-	-	CASSSRLGTGNTIYF	TGTGCCAGCAGTTCCCGACTCGGGACTGGAAACACCATATATTTT
TRBV7-9	TRBJ2-7	TRBD2	-	CASSSSSGGISYEQYF	TGTGCCAGCAGCTCTTCTAGCGGGGGAATCTCCTACGAGCAGTACTTC
TRBV5-5	TRBJ1-1	-	-	CASSLAFRGHSEAFF	TGTGCCAGCAGCTTGGCCTTCAGGGGTCATAGTGAAGCTTTCTTT
TRBV5-1	TRBJ2-7	-	-	CASSLPGDWDEQYF	TGCGCCAGCAGCTTACCAGGGGATTGGGACGAGCAGTACTTC
TRBV18	TRBJ2-2	-	-	CASSPQRQLAGELFF	TGTGCCAGCTCACCACAACGACAGTTGGCCGGGGAGCTGTTTTTT